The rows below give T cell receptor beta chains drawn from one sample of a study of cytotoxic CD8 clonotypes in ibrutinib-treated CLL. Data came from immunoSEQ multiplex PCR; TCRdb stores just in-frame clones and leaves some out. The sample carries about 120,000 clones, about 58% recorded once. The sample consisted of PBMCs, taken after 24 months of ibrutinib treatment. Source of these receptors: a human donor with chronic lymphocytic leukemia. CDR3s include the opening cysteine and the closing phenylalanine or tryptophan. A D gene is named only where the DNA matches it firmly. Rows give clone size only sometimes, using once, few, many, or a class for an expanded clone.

CASSLFGSVGNTIYF | TGTGCCAGCAGCTTATTCGGGTCTGTTGGAAACACCATATATTTT | TRBV7-2 | - | - | TRBJ1-3
CAWSVGTGDEQYF | TGTGCCTGGAGTGTAGGGACAGGGGACGAGCAGTACTTC | TRBV30 | TRBD1 | few | TRBJ2-7
CSASETEAFF | TGCAGTGCTAGCGAAACTGAAGCTTTCTTT | TRBV20-1 | - | - | TRBJ1-1
CAWQAKGQARGNTIYF | TGTGCCTGGCAAGCAAAGGGACAGGCCCGCGGAAACACCATATATTTT | TRBV30 | TRBD1 | - | TRBJ1-3
CASTRESGYTF | TGTGCCAGCACTCGGGAATCTGGCTACACCTTC | TRBV6-1 | - | few | TRBJ1-2
CASSVVDSGANVLTF | TGTGCCAGCAGCGTAGTCGATTCTGGGGCCAACGTCCTGACTTTC | TRBV9 | - | - | TRBJ2-6
CASSDVRGTSETQYF | TGTGCCAGCAGTGATGTTAGGGGGACGTCGGAGACCCAGTACTTC | TRBV25-1 | - | - | TRBJ2-5
CASSRTPLGYGYTF | TGTGCCAGCAGCCGGACACCCCTGGGCTATGGCTACACCTTC | TRBV7-2 | - | few | TRBJ1-2
CSVGASEAFF | TGCAGTGTGGGGGCGTCTGAAGCTTTCTTT | TRBV20-1 | - | - | TRBJ1-1
CASRRPGQGYDEQYF | TGTGCCAGCCGGAGGCCGGGACAGGGGTACGACGAGCAGTACTTC | TRBV27 | TRBD1 | - | TRBJ2-7
CASSRQETQYF | TGTGCCAGCAGCCGTCAAGAGACCCAGTACTTC | TRBV28 | - | - | TRBJ2-5
CASSVGSGGAYEQYF | TGTGCCAGCAGCGTAGGTAGCGGGGGGGCCTACGAGCAGTACTTC | TRBV9 | TRBD2 | - | TRBJ2-7
CASQDSSSYEQYF | TGTGCCAGCCAGGACAGCAGCTCCTACGAGCAGTACTTC | TRBV28 | - | few | TRBJ2-7
CSVVGRGEKTQYF | TGCAGCGTTGTCGGAAGGGGCGAGAAGACCCAGTACTTC | TRBV29-1 | - | few | TRBJ2-5
CASKPGANTGELFF | TGTGCCAGCAAGCCGGGGGCCAACACCGGGGAGCTGTTTTTT | TRBV6-5 | - | - | TRBJ2-2
CASSLGQPNTEAFF | TGTGCCAGCAGCTTAGGCCAGCCGAACACTGAAGCTTTCTTT | TRBV11-3 | - | - | TRBJ1-1
CASSLSTNTEAFF | TGTGCCAGCAGTTTATCGACGAACACTGAAGCTTTCTTT | TRBV27 | - | - | TRBJ1-1
CASSQDPDNTEAFF | TGCGCCAGCAGCCAAGACCCGGACAACACTGAAGCTTTCTTT | TRBV4-3 | - | - | TRBJ1-1
CASSPPNQGENQPQHF | TGTGCCAGCTCACCACCGAATCAGGGTGAAAATCAGCCCCAGCATTTT | TRBV18 | - | - | TRBJ1-5
CASSSTGDSNQPQHF | TGTGCCAGCAGCTCGACAGGGGATAGCAATCAGCCCCAGCATTTT | TRBV5-5 | TRBD1 | - | TRBJ1-5
CAISEPSRAADTQYF | TGTGCCATCAGTGAACCTAGCCGTGCGGCAGATACGCAGTATTTT | TRBV10-3 | - | - | TRBJ2-3
CASSALGTGHGYTF | TGTGCCAGCAGTGCCCTAGGGACAGGGCATGGCTACACCTTC | TRBV6-1 | TRBD1 | - | TRBJ1-2
CASSLGGASEKLFF | TGTGCCAGCAGCTTAGGGGGGGCGAGTGAAAAACTGTTTTTT | TRBV5-4 | - | few | TRBJ1-4
CASSWGQGTSPLHF | TGTGCCAGCAGCTGGGGACAGGGGACTTCACCCCTCCACTTT | TRBV4-2 | TRBD1 | - | TRBJ1-6
CASSVEYEQYF | TGTGCCAGCAGTGTGGAGTACGAGCAGTACTTC | TRBV6-6 | - | - | TRBJ2-7
CASSYSTGEAFF | TGTGCCAGCAGTTACTCGACAGGGGAAGCTTTCTTT | TRBV6-5 | TRBD1 | once | TRBJ1-1
CASSAFAVDNEQFF | TGTGCCAGCAGCGCCTTTGCGGTGGACAATGAGCAGTTCTTC | TRBV7-2 | - | - | TRBJ2-1
CASSGYNEQFF | TGTGCCAGCAGCGGCTACAATGAGCAGTTCTTC | TRBV2 | - | - | TRBJ2-1
CASSPPDRGRVEQYF | TGTGCCAGCAGTCCACCGGACAGGGGGCGCGTCGAGCAGTACTTC | TRBV27 | TRBD1 | few | TRBJ2-7
CASSYPPGAGNTEAFF | TGTGCCAGCAGTTACCCCCCAGGGGCGGGGAACACTGAAGCTTTCTTT | TRBV6-6 | - | few | TRBJ1-1
CSVEIQTFDGYTF | TGCAGCGTTGAGATACAGACTTTCGATGGCTACACCTTC | TRBV29-1 | - | - | TRBJ1-2